Below, one TCR beta chain is given with its context. The sample originates from a study of blood T cell repertoires in COVID-19. Study-level information: Spain, Italy and the United States supplied samples that represented acute and convalescent COVID-19.

Enrollment of patients from Seattle took place during active infection, with longitudinal follow-up. Under the authors' procedure: Using reference gene primer amplification, nucleated cell counts were estimated. Sequenced by immunoSEQ multiplex PCR; TCRdb stores in-frame clones only, minus some. The V and J calls and clone size are taken from that table; D and trimming were inferred from the DNA. This sample has some 200,000 clones, with 84% found just once. This CDR3 is built from 14 residues. Trimming at V came to 4 bases and at J to 6 bases, leaving 5 bases not matched to a gene. CDR1 is SGHRS and CDR2 is YFSETQ in the germline V gene.

The chain couples TRBV5-1 to TRBJ2-2; 8 bases are a match to TRBD1. This TCR derives from a woman aged 65 to 85 with COVID-19, enrolled during active disease. Material: peripheral blood. The chain's CDR3 is CASSRTGFAGELFF. CDR3 nucleotide sequence: TGCGCCAGCAGCCGGACAGGGTTCGCCGGGGAGCTGTTTTTT.